This TCR beta chain was retrieved from a study of CD8 T cells in Susac syndrome. The germline CDR1 and CDR2 sequences are MNHNY and SVGAGI (reference sequence). Trimming removed 5 bases from V and 15 bases from J; junction bases left unmatched: 3. The CDR3 covers 11 residues. Reverse transcription of about 0.5 to 1 ug RNA was carried out with random hexamers. TCRdb re-called the immunoSEQ multiplex PCR reads through MiXCR, storing one row per CDR3 protein. The table shows under 95,000 distinct CDR3 sequences, with approximately 95% occurring only once. The specimen sequenced was CD8+ T cells from PBMCs. The chain links TRBV6-6 to TRBJ2-1, with 11 bases identical to TRBD1. The TCR comes from a human donor with Susac syndrome. This CDR3 is CASSPGTGGFF. CDR3 in DNA: TGTGCCAGCAGTCCCGGGACAGGGGGGTTCTTC.